This T cell receptor beta chain was obtained from a study of cytomegalovirus exposure and HLA in healthy donors. The CDR3 extends over 15 amino acids. V lost 4 bases and J lost 3; bases outside the gene matches: 5. The germline V gene encodes CDR1 MNHEY and CDR2 SVGAGI. The PCR employed 60 Vbeta primers together with 13 Jbeta primers. TCRdb's table, derived via immunoSEQ multiplex PCR, lists solely in-frame clones and lacks some. The table has approximately 130,000 clones, 70% to 90% seen once. This receptor was taken from a man aged 35-49 years in good health and CMV-seronegative. The chain links TRBV6-5 to TRBJ2-7; TRBD1 agrees at 11 bases. Sequenced material: PBMCs. CDR3 protein: CASSLTGQGVYEQYF. The CDR3 bases are TGTGCCAGCAGTTTGACGGGACAGGGGGTCTACGAGCAGTACTTC.